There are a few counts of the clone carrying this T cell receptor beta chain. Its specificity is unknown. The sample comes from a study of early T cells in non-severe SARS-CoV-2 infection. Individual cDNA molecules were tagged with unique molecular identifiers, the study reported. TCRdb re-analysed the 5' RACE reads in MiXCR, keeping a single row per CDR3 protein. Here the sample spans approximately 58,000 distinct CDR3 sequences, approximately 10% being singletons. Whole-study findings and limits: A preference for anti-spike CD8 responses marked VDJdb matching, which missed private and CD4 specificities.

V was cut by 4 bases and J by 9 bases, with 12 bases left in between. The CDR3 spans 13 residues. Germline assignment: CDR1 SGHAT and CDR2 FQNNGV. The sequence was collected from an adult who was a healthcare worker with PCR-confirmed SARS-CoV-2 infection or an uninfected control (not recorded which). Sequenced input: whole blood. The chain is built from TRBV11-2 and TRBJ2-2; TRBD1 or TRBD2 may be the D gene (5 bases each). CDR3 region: CASSSQGVRELFF. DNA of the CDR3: TGTGCCAGCAGCTCGCAGGGAGTCCGGGAGCTGTTTTTT.